The following is a T cell receptor (beta chain) sequence with its context. The specificity of this receptor is unknown. No quality values exist for individual bases; no much larger clone is one base distant. This sample was included in a study of cytomegalovirus exposure and HLA in healthy donors (dated by TCRdb to 2016 to 2017). Turning to the overall study: According to an earlier analysis of 587 of the donors, 150 million to 200 million T cells yielded over 90 million unique TCR beta sequences and approximately 300 Gb of sequence data. Approximately 310 gigabases of sequencing data and around 87 million unique TCR sequences were included in an early release covering around 600 HLA-typed donors. Of the roughly 400 genotyped donors, approximately 81% were placed in the genetic ancestry cluster associated with self-reported Caucasian donors. The study was designed to test whether signatures of past pathogen exposure could be identified by cataloging public T cell receptors. The study profiled the T cell repertoires of 500 to 800 subjects by immunosequencing and related them to cytomegalovirus serostatus. In addition to the first cohort of 666 subjects, a separate validation cohort of over 90 different subjects was used. The study combined high-throughput TCR immunosequencing, statistical association of individual TCRs with disease status, and machine learning to predict cytomegalovirus infection status. A later analysis re-examined previously published TCR beta repertoires from just over 650 donors and added high-resolution HLA genotyping to investigate patterns of TCR occurrence. In the later analysis, no new phenotypic data were used to find candidate immune exposures; instead, reliance was placed on TCR beta sequences and their occurrence across donors. An earlier analysis of around 540 of the donors applied high-throughput TCR beta sequencing to assess whether each TCR beta V gene segment acted as functional or pseudogenic. Donor age, sex, ethnicity and CMV serostatus were compiled alongside the repertoire data. Genome-wide SNP genotypes for about three fifths of the roughly 670 donors were used in a later genetic analysis, which treated that subset as a discovery cohort. All discovery cohort repertoires had been generated using a single sequencing platform. Both class I and class II loci were covered by HLA typing, at four-digit resolution. The number of donors typed differed by locus, with 629-630 for A, B, C, DRB1 and DQB1, more than 500 for DQA1, approximately 580 for DPA1, and over 400 for DPB1. Five DR-DQ haplotypes were treated as single units for association and clustering because of strong linkage in the cohort. Among some 400 genotyped donors of the cohort, an average of around 250,000 unique TCR beta nucleotide sequences was sequenced per donor, of which approximately 18% were non-productive. Summary of the overall study and its limitations: According to a later genetic analysis, donors in an Asian-associated ancestry cluster had fewer N-insertions in productive TCRs than the roughly 660-donor mean. In a later analysis, TCR association rates were found to vary across HLA loci, with the most associated TCRs seen for DRB1 alleles and the fewest for HLA-C alleles. Because HLA typing was unavailable for some donors at each locus, only the typed subset was used in association tests. According to a later analysis, most CMV-associated TCR beta chains appeared to be HLA-restricted, and the HLA associations seemed to be driven largely by CMV exposure. According to the authors, the approach could potentially be generalized to other disease states and immunological phenotypes. Strong co-occurrence of HLA alleles, especially DR and DQ, made assigning TCR associations to individual alleles difficult. In vitro tests confirmed that a few of the cytomegalovirus-associated TCR beta chains recognize cytomegalovirus antigens. A further reported finding was that TCR beta sequences accurately predicted the HLA-A and HLA-B alleles for most subjects in the first cohort. A cluster of highly shared sequence variants was judged likely to be a technical artifact of the sequencing pipeline. Because the 87-base-pair reads could not distinguish some IMGT-functional V segments, including TRBV6-2 and TRBV6-3, those segments were excluded. A later analysis found that HLA-associated TCR beta chains were more clonally expanded and had lower generation probabilities than equally common non-associated chains. In a later analysis, around 15,000 TCR beta sequences were associated with specific HLA alleles at a false discovery rate of 0.05. A later genetic analysis associated a missense DCLRE1C variant with V-gene and J-gene trimming of TCR beta chains, and an independent cohort replicated the association. Presence/absence analyses assumed roughly uniform sequencing depth across donors, an assumption that may not hold. The classifier was reported to diagnose cytomegalovirus status with high specificity and sensitivity in both the original cohort and the validation cohort. The only immune exposure information available for the cohort was CMV serostatus. An earlier analysis of around 500 of the donors showed that most TCR beta V segments appeared in productive rearrangements either about 87% or about 30% of the time, which broadly matched IMGT annotations. Because counts were too low, about 18 rarely observed V segments, including chromosome 9 orphons, were left out of the earlier analysis of 587 of the donors. Most TCR sequences were observed very rarely across donors, whereas some public TCRs were present in many individuals. In this cohort, only TCR beta chains were sequenced, and detectable features were limited by the absence of alpha or paired-chain data. Correlated functional status among segregating V segments might reflect linkage disequilibrium, but an unknown experimental factor could not be ruled out. In the study, around 160 TCR beta chains were listed as associated with cytomegalovirus. Several of the top co-occurrence clusters appeared to be linked to parvovirus B19, influenza, CMV and Epstein-Barr virus, according to a later analysis.

The cohort comprised some 680 healthy bone marrow donors. At the time of sampling, every cohort member was nominally healthy, though immune exposures that went unrecorded were likely present. The donor tested CMV seropositive, placing the donor among the roughly 270 seropositive members of the cohort. A peripheral blood sample was collected from each donor, and TCR beta sequencing was performed on peripheral blood mononuclear cells. Genomic DNA was extracted from the blood cell samples with the Qiagen DNeasy Blood Extraction Kit. Reading the germline V gene gives CDR1 SNHLY and CDR2 FYNNEI. From the cysteine up to the phenylalanine, the CDR3 has a length of 18 residues. The read is trimmed to its CDR3 DNA, 54 bases read in frame from base 1. Trimming accounts for 6 bases at V and 0 bases at J, while the number of junction bases matched to no gene is 15. Libraries were constructed by the immunoSEQ multiplex PCR assay. A mixture of 60 forward primers for TCR Vbeta segments and 13 reverse primers for TCR Jbeta segments was used in the multiplex PCR. The CDR3 region of rearranged TCR beta genes was amplified from genomic DNA with a multiplex PCR assay. Amplified TCR beta libraries were sequenced as 87-base-pair reads on the Illumina HiSeq System. Per the authors' processing: Across the 500 to 700 repertoires, a later analysis counted tens of millions of unique TCR beta chains, roughly 11 million of which were shared by at least two donors. Raw reads were error-corrected and collapsed into unique sequences by a nearest-neighbor algorithm in which closely related sequences were merged to remove PCR and sequencing errors. Alignment of CDR3 sequences to IMGT reference sequences was used to assign V, D and J gene segments. For a sequence to be retained, a match of at least six nucleotides to both a V gene segment and a J gene segment was required. Rearrangements were called productive when the CDR3 lacked stop codons and stayed in frame with V and J; all others were non-productive. CDR3 was defined by IMGT convention, running from the second conserved V-encoded cysteine to the conserved J-encoded phenylalanine. Sequences without an unambiguous match to a single V gene segment were excluded from the earlier analysis of approximately 560 of the donors. An earlier analysis of a few hundred of the donors called V segments functional above 56.7% productive rearrangements and segregating when the between-donor standard deviation exceeded 5%. A statistical classification framework was built for diagnosing cytomegalovirus status from the catalog of TCR beta chain sequences. A later analysis assigned V and J genes by comparing TCR nucleotide sequences with IMGT/GENE-DB human TR gene sequences. In a later analysis, CDR3 sequences and most-parsimonious VDJ recombination scenarios were assigned using the TCRdist pipeline. A later analysis defined each TCR beta chain by its CDR3 amino acid sequence plus V-gene family, and excluded reads lacking a unique V-gene family. In a later analysis, approximately 590 highly shared, low-generation-probability nucleotide sequences were removed to address suspected cross-contamination and a sequencing artifact. In a later analysis, a clonal expansion index was calculated for each public chain from normalized within-repertoire ranks of inferred template counts. In a later analysis, generation probabilities were computed using a VDJ recombination model fitted to out-of-frame rearrangements, and the results were checked against IGoR. In a later analysis, hypergeometric tests were used to score TCR-TCR, TCR-HLA and TCR-CMV co-occurrence, with a repertoire-size bias correction applied to TCR pairs. In a later analysis, false discovery rates were estimated by permuting HLA or CMV assignments 20 times. In a later analysis, co-occurring TCRs were grouped using DBSCAN, and TCRdist sequence similarity was added for clustering within HLA-allele-positive subsets. Repertoires with fewer than 30,000 or more than 120,000 public chains, plus five repertoires with anomalous nucleotide sharing, were excluded from co-occurrence clustering. TCRdb obtained this table from immuneACCESS and retained in-frame rearrangements with V and J assigned. These tables miss some clones; where compared with another copy, unresolved V genes account for less than half of the shortfall, and the remainder is unexplained. V and J calls and clone size follow that table, whereas D and trimming were derived from the DNA. The sample table holds more than 150,000 clones, of which approximately 88% were seen once. The ten largest clones take up 2% to 3% of the sample.

The sequenced sample was PBMCs. Rearrangement joined TRBV2 to TRBJ2-5; TRBD1 aligns with 8 central bases. The sequence derives from a woman between 45 and 65 years old in good health and CMV-seropositive. The sequence in DNA is TGTGCCAGCAGCACGAACGGAAGGACAGGGAGGAACCAAGAGACCCAGTACTTC. Translated, it gives CASSTNGRTGRNQETQYF.